The count of the clone carrying this T cell receptor (beta chain) is one. The repertoire was sequenced with immunoSEQ multiplex PCR; TCRdb's copy has only in-frame clones and lacks some. The sample shows roughly 220,000 clones, about four fifths of them seen only once. This record belongs to a study of blood T cell repertoires in COVID-19. The germline gives CDR1 SGHTA, CDR2 FQGTGA. This CDR3 contains 14 residues. Trimming at V came to 2 bases and at J to 10 bases, leaving 7 bases not matched to a gene. The sample taken for sequencing was PBMCs or T cells enriched from blood (not recorded which). The chain has TRBV7-3 and TRBJ2-1, with 8 bases identical to TRBD2. This TCR was recovered from a woman in her 40s with acute COVID-19. The CDR3 DNA reads as TGTGCCAGCAGCTTAGACGGACTAGCCGCCGAGCAGTTCTTC. Translating it yields CASSLDGLAAEQFF. Complete variable domain (other parts from reference TRBV7-3 and TRBJ2-1): GAGVSQTPSNKVTEKGKYVELRCDPISGHTALYWYRQSLGQGPEFLIYFQGTGAADDSGLPNDRFFAVRPEGSVSTLKIQRTERGDSAVYLCASSLDGLAAEQFFGPGTRLTVL.